Shown below are 13 T cell receptor beta chains from a single sample sequenced in a study of Ad26.COV2.S vaccination and SARS-CoV-2 variants. Treatment specified: approximately 18 received Ad26.COV2.S at low or high dose, single or two shots; 5 received placebo; per-sample allocation not given. Day 63 after the first vaccine or placebo injection was the time point for sampling. Libraries were prepared by immunoSEQ multiplex PCR; TCRdb keeps only in-frame clonotypes and omits some of them. The sample records about 410,000 clones, roughly 90% being singletons. Source: peripheral blood, taken in a trial of Ad26.COV2.S vaccine versus placebo. The receptors stem from a person between 18 and 60 years old who received the Ad26.COV2.S COVID-19 vaccine or a placebo.

The gene calls are TRBV7-2 and TRBJ1-5; a possible D gene is TRBD1 (6 bases). Germline values: CDR1 SGHTA, CDR2 FQGNSA. V lost 3 bases and J lost 7, with 10 bases in between. This CDR3 comprises 13 residues. CDR3 loop: CASSFGQRQPQHF. The CDR3 nucleotides are TGTGCCAGCAGCTTCGGACAGCGACAGCCCCAGCATTTT.

DNA of the CDR3: TGTGCCAGCTCACCACCGGTGGACCGGCTCGGGTTCGGCACCTTC. Protein product: CASSPPVDRLGFGTF. The rearrangement uses TRBV18 and TRBJ1-2; D uncertain. Germline CDR1 KGHSH, CDR2 LQKENI. V was trimmed by 0 bases and J by 13 bases, leaving 21 bases between them. The length of the CDR3 is 15 residues.

The V and J genes are TRBV27 and TRBJ2-1; D not resolved. This CDR3 has 13 amino acids. Per germline, CDR1 MNHEY and CDR2 SMNVEV (reference sequence). V lost 6 bases to trimming and J lost 1 base, with 7 bases between them. The CDR3 DNA sequence: TGTGCCAGCAGGGACCGATCCTACAATGAGCAGTTCTTC. Amino acid sequence: CASRDRSYNEQFF.

The chain employs TRBV5-4 and TRBJ2-3; D may be TRBD2 (5 bases). This CDR3 spans 14 amino acids. CDR1 and CDR2 from the germline V gene are SGHNT and YYREEE (reference sequence). V shed 5 bases and J shed 2 bases, with 12 bases lying between them. In DNA form, the CDR3 reads TGTGCCAGCAGTGAGCGGAGGACCACAGATACGCAGTATTTT. Protein: CASSERRTTDTQYF.

This chain connects TRBV5-1 to TRBJ2-3; the match to TRBD2 covers 7 bases. CDR1 and CDR2 (germline): SGHRS, YFSETQ. The CDR3 totals 15 residues. The junction had 7 bases not matched to a gene; V was cut back by 4 bases and J by 2 bases. The CDR3 coding sequence is TGCGCCAGCAGCCGTGCAGCGGGACTCACAGATACGCAGTATTTT. Its translation: CASSRAAGLTDTQYF.

This clone turned up a few times. The V call is TRBV19, the J call TRBJ1-1; 7 bases fit TRBD1. The CDR3 runs to 14 residues. Germline V gene data show CDR1 as LNHDA and CDR2 as SQIVND (reference sequence). The V gene end was trimmed by 3 bases and the J gene end by 1 base; junction bases not matched to a gene: 2. CDR3 bases: TGTGCCAGTAGTATGCAGGGGGAGAACACTGAAGCTTTCTTT. As protein: CASSMQGENTEAFF.

The chain links TRBV30 to TRBJ2-2, with 10 bases aligning to TRBD1. J lost 7 bases, V lost 2 bases, and 4 bases had no gene match. The germline gives CDR1 GTSNPN, CDR2 SVGIG (reference sequence). The CDR3 sequence is 14 residues long. CDR3 in amino acids: CAWSPWTGGGELFF. CDR3 in DNA: TGTGCCTGGAGTCCGTGGACAGGGGGCGGGGAGCTGTTTTTT.

The CDR3 region is CASSAHRTGEQFF. CDR3 DNA: TGTGCCAGCAGTGCCCATAGGACGGGTGAGCAGTTCTTC. The V call is TRBV12-3 or TRBV12-4, the J call TRBJ2-1; D not certain. This CDR3 spans 13 amino acids. Trimming removed 5 bases from V and 9 bases from J, with 14 bases in between.

The rearrangement uses TRBV30 and TRBJ2-1; TRBD2 aligns across 9 bases. CDR3 length: 14 residues. Germline V gives CDR1 GTSNPN, CDR2 SVGIG (reference sequence). V shed 7 bases, J shed 14 bases, and the junction held 18 bases outside the gene matches. The DNA of the CDR3 is TGTGCCTCTACCGGGACTAGCCCCTCTGGGGGGAAGTTCTTC. Its protein is CASTGTSPSGGKFF.

The V and J genes are TRBV11-3 and TRBJ2-3; the match to TRBD2 covers 11 bases. CDR1 and CDR2 from the germline V gene are SGHNT and YENEEA. The V segment lost 5 bases and the J segment 5 bases; nucleotides outside the gene matches: 3. This CDR3 comprises 14 residues. The CDR3 DNA sequence: TGTGCCAGCAGCCGTAGCGGGAGGGTAGATACGCAGTATTTT. Its protein product is CASSRSGRVDTQYF.

V usage is TRBV28 and J usage is TRBJ2-3, with D perhaps matching TRBD1 (5 bases). The CDR3 sequence is 13 residues long. V lost 7 bases and J 5 bases, leaving 13 bases between the germline ends. Germline CDR1 is MDHEN and CDR2 is SYDVKM. CDR3 in DNA: TGTGCCAGCACCTTAGGGGCCGAAGATACGCAGTATTTT. Its translation is CASTLGAEDTQYF.

This clone was observed once. The J gene is TRBJ2-7, the V gene TRBV7-2; D gene unclear. Germline CDR1 reads SGHTA; CDR2 reads FQGNSA. V was cut by 0 bases and J by 2 bases, with 5 bases left in between. The CDR3 has 13 amino acids. The CDR3 protein is CASSLAKAYEQYF. The DNA of the CDR3 is TGTGCCAGCAGCTTAGCTAAAGCCTACGAGCAGTACTTC.

V usage is TRBV30 and J usage is TRBJ1-2; D is unclear. CDR1 and CDR2 from the germline V gene are GTSNPN and SVGIG (reference sequence). Trimming took off 0 bases at V and 4 bases at J, with 12 bases between the two ends. CDR3 length: 14 residues. As DNA, the CDR3 is TGTGCCTGGAGTGTAGGTGGCAGTTCCTATGGCTACACCTTC. It translates to CAWSVGGSSYGYTF.